Following are 8 T cell receptor beta chains from one sample sequenced in a study of blood T cell repertoires in COVID-19. Libraries were prepared by immunoSEQ multiplex PCR; TCRdb keeps only in-frame clonotypes and omits some of them. The table shows 25,000 to 40,000 clones, with roughly 89% occurring only once. The specimen sequenced was peripheral blood. These receptors all stem from a man in his 70s with active COVID-19.

This clone came up once. V gene TRBV5-1 combines with J gene TRBJ1-1; a weak D match, TRBD1 (6 bases). Germline V gene lookup returns CDR1 SGHRS and CDR2 YFSETQ. The V end lost 5 bases, the J end lost 4 bases, and 15 bases lay between the germline ends. The CDR3 is 14 residues long. CDR3 residues: CASSVGHGGTEAFF. The DNA for the CDR3 is TGCGCCAGCAGTGTGGGACATGGGGGCACTGAAGCTTTCTTT.

The chain's CDR3 is CAISEGTVSGEQYF. In DNA, the CDR3 is TGTGCCATCAGTGAAGGGACAGTTTCTGGGGAGCAGTACTTC. This sequence joins TRBV10-3 and TRBJ2-7, with 7 bases that match TRBD1. The CDR3 runs 14 residues. Trimming at V came to 3 bases and at J to 7 bases, leaving 9 bases not matched to a gene. Germline V gene data show CDR1 as ENHRY and CDR2 as SYGVKD.

This clone was seen a single time. The chain carries TRBV5-1 and TRBJ2-1; 11 bases are a match to TRBD2. The V and J ends lost 1 base and 0 bases, in that order; junction bases with no gene match: 0. The germline V gene has CDR1 SGHRS and CDR2 YFSETQ. The CDR3 totals 16 residues. The CDR3 loop is CASSLTSGSSYNEQFF. CDR3 nucleotides: TGCGCCAGCAGCTTGACTAGCGGGAGCTCCTACAATGAGCAGTTCTTC.

The CDR3 DNA is TGTGCCAGCAGTTCACCGGGACAAACTACCTACGAGCAGTACTTC. This sequence encodes CASSSPGQTTYEQYF. The V call is TRBV6-5, the J call TRBJ2-7; D might be TRBD1 (6 bases). Germline values: CDR1 MNHEY, CDR2 SVGAGI. The CDR3 length is 15 residues. Trimming removed 4 bases at V and 2 bases at J, with 15 bases between.

The chain is built from TRBV10-1 and TRBJ2-3; 9 bases match TRBD2. Germline V lookup: CDR1 WNHNN, CDR2 SYGVQD (reference sequence). The trim removed 5 bases at V and 7 bases at J, leaving 13 bases unmatched. The CDR3 runs 16 residues. CDR3 amino acids: CASSSAGGRVRNTQYF. In DNA, the CDR3 is TGCGCCAGCAGTTCCGCGGGAGGGCGGGTTCGAAATACGCAGTATTTT.

The chain joins TRBV5-1 to TRBJ2-1; 9 positions match TRBD2. Germline-derived CDR1 and CDR2 are SGHRS and YFSETQ. V lost 0 bases, J lost 5 bases, and 3 bases stayed unmatched. The CDR3 sequence is 15 residues long. In DNA form, the CDR3 reads TGCGCCAGCAGCTTGGTAGCGGGAGCACACAATGAGCAGTTCTTC. This encodes CASSLVAGAHNEQFF.

V is TRBV21-1 and J is TRBJ2-1; no check of the table's D call, TRBD2, against the DNA was made. TRBV21-1 is shown as a pseudogene. This CDR3 spans 19 amino acids. In DNA form, the CDR3 reads TGTGCCAGCAGCACGCAAACCAACAGGGAGGGTCGAGGGTACAATGAGCAGTTCTTC. Its translation is CASSTQTNREGRGYNEQFF.

V gene TRBV10-3 combines with J gene TRBJ2-6; 7 bases are shared with TRBD2. Germline V lookup: CDR1 ENHRY, CDR2 SYGVKD. Trimming at V came to 7 bases and at J to 2 bases, leaving 11 bases not matched to a gene. This CDR3 is built from 17 residues. CDR3 DNA sequence: TGTGCCATCACGCGGGGGAGCGGGCCCCCTGGGGCCAACGTCCTGACTTTC. Protein: CAITRGSGPPGANVLTF.